This passage covers 31 T cell receptor beta chains from one sample sequenced in a study of cytomegalovirus exposure and HLA in healthy donors. Primers for the PCR totalled 60 Vbeta and 13 Jbeta. Here immunoSEQ multiplex PCR was the method, and the copy in TCRdb shows in-frame clones only, minus some. The sample holds some 110,000 clones, less than 70% seen once. Material for sequencing was PBMCs. The receptors shown here come from a woman in her twenties or thirties in good health and CMV-seronegative.

This clone was observed a handful of times. The genes are TRBV10-3 and TRBJ1-2; D gene uncertain. Trimming stripped 5 bases from V and 6 bases from J, with 13 bases between. The CDR3 sequence is 13 residues long. Germline V CDR1 and CDR2: ENHRY, SYGVKD. The chain's CDR3 is CAISPPLDHGYTF. The CDR3 DNA reads as TGTGCCATCAGTCCCCCACTAGACCATGGCTACACCTTC.

The CDR3 coding sequence is TGCGCCAGCAGCTTGTCCCCTAGCGAGGAGACCCAGTACTTC. Translating gives CASSLSPSEETQYF. The chain combines TRBV5-1 with TRBJ2-5, with D possibly TRBD2 on 6 matching bases. The CDR3 covers 14 residues. V was cut by 1 base and J by 5 bases, with 12 bases left in between. The germline CDR1 and CDR2 sequences are SGHRS and YFSETQ.

The chain couples TRBV5-1 to TRBJ2-4; 7 positions match TRBD1. With V trimmed by 4 bases and J by 6 bases, 4 bases remained unmatched. CDR1 and CDR2 from the germline V gene are SGHRS and YFSETQ. The CDR3 covers 13 residues. The CDR3 here is CASSLNRGNIQYF. Here the CDR3 DNA reads TGCGCCAGCAGCCTAAACAGGGGAAACATTCAGTACTTC.

J is TRBJ1-3 and V is TRBV5-1; D not certain. CDR3 length equals 13 residues. The V gene lost 1 base and the J gene lost 2 bases, with 4 bases spanning the gap. Germline V gene lookup returns CDR1 SGHRS and CDR2 YFSETQ. CDR3: CASSLITGNTIYF. As DNA, the CDR3 is TGCGCCAGCAGCTTGATAACTGGAAACACCATATATTTT.

The chain couples TRBV14 to TRBJ2-1; D call uncertain. Germline loops: CDR1 SGHDN, CDR2 FVKESK. V was shortened by 2 bases and J by 0 bases, with 8 bases between the two germline ends. The CDR3 runs 15 residues. The CDR3 DNA reads TGTGCCAGCAGCCAAAGTTCGAGCTCCTACAATGAGCAGTTCTTC. This encodes CASSQSSSSYNEQFF.

This clone was detected a few times. The chain uses TRBV14 and TRBJ1-1; 8 bases agree with TRBD1. Germline trimming cut 0 bases from V and 12 bases from J; bases unmatched to any gene: 6. CDR1 SGHDN and CDR2 FVKESK come from the germline V gene. The CDR3 is 13 amino acids. The CDR3 loop reads CASSQEKGTGTFF. DNA of the CDR3: TGTGCCAGCAGCCAAGAAAAAGGGACAGGAACTTTCTTT. Complete variable domain (other parts from reference TRBV14 and TRBJ1-1): EAGVTQFPSHSVIEKGQTVTLRCDPISGHDNLYWYRRVMGKEIKFLLHFVKESKQDESGMPNNRFLAERTGGTYSTLKVQPAELEDSGVYFCASSQEKGTGTFFGQGTRLTVV.

The chain couples TRBV12-5 to TRBJ2-1; 11 positions agree with TRBD2. The CDR3 runs 20 residues. V trimming: 2 bases; J trimming: 0 bases; junction bases outside the gene matches: 12. The germline V gene encodes CDR1 LGHNT and CDR2 FRNRAP. In DNA, the CDR3 is TGTGCTAGTGGTTTGATCGGGACTAGCGGAAGCTACTTCTCCTACAATGAGCAGTTCTTC. Translating gives CASGLIGTSGSYFSYNEQFF. Combining the CDR3 with reference TRBV12-5 and TRBJ2-1 gives the whole variable domain DARVTQTPRHKVTEMGQEVTMRCQPILGHNTVFWYRQTMMQGLELLAYFRNRAPLDDSGMPKDRFSAEMPDATLATLKIQPSEPRDSAVYFCASGLIGTSGSYFSYNEQFFGPGTRLTVL.

The chain joins TRBV27 to TRBJ2-4; D may be TRBD2 (6 bases). Per germline, CDR1 MNHEY and CDR2 SMNVEV (reference sequence). V was cut by 2 bases and J by 3 bases, with 17 bases left in between. This CDR3 has 17 amino acids. Written as DNA, the CDR3 is TGTGCCAGCAGTTTAGACTGGACTACCCTTGACAAAAACATTCAGTACTTC. This translates into CASSLDWTTLDKNIQYF.

This chain uses TRBV10-2 with TRBJ2-7, with D maybe TRBD2 (5 bases). CDR3 size: 11 residues. Germline CDR1 and CDR2: WSHSY and SAAADI. V dropped 6 bases and J dropped 7 bases, with 10 bases sitting between them. DNA for the CDR3: TGCGCCAGCAGCCCAGGACTTGAGCAGTACTTC. It specifies CASSPGLEQYF.

This clone was seen a single time. The CDR3 loop reads CASSPPRGRPQETQYF. CDR3 DNA sequence: TGTGCCAGCAGCCCCCCCAGGGGGAGGCCCCAAGAGACCCAGTACTTC. The chain links TRBV5-6 to TRBJ2-5; D perhaps matches TRBD1 (7 bases). V was pared by 4 bases and J by 1 base, with 17 bases between. Germline CDR1 is SGHDT and CDR2 is YYEEEE. This CDR3 comprises 16 residues.

The rearrangement uses TRBV2 and TRBJ2-1, with 12 bases aligning to TRBD2. Germline loops: CDR1 SNHLY, CDR2 FYNNEI. CDR3 length equals 15 residues. V was clipped by 5 bases and J by 3 bases; unmatched bases: 2. The CDR3 DNA is TGTGCCAGCAGTCTAGCGGGAGGGGACTACAATGAGCAGTTCTTC. Amino acids: CASSLAGGDYNEQFF.

The gene calls are TRBV7-9 and TRBJ1-4; 7 bases align to TRBD1. Germline CDR1 and CDR2: SEHNR and FQNEAQ (reference sequence). The ends lost 1 base at V and 5 bases at J; junction bases unmatched: 4. There are 15 residues in the CDR3. CDR3 coding DNA: TGTGCCAGCAGCTTAGGCGGGACAGAAAATGAAAAACTGTTTTTT. Encoded protein: CASSLGGTENEKLFF.

The chain couples TRBV19 to TRBJ2-7; TRBD2 might be the D (5 bases). The CDR3 is 14 residues long. V gave up 2 bases and J gave up 5 bases, with 13 bases separating them. Germline loops: CDR1 LNHDA, CDR2 SQIVND (reference sequence). The CDR3 loop reads CASSISSGSHEQYF. Written as DNA, the CDR3 is TGTGCCAGTAGTATAAGTTCGGGGTCCCACGAGCAGTACTTC.

This chain joins TRBV10-1 and TRBJ2-1; 12 bases match TRBD2. The CDR3 has 18 amino acids. Germline V gives CDR1 WNHNN, CDR2 SYGVQD (reference sequence). V lost 2 bases to trimming and J lost 6 bases; unmatched junction nucleotides: 11. The CDR3 loop is CASSEEETSGSHCNEQFF. Written as DNA, the CDR3 is TGCGCCAGCAGTGAGGAGGAGACTAGCGGGAGCCATTGCAATGAGCAGTTCTTC.

The rearrangement uses TRBV5-5 and TRBJ2-1; TRBD2 matches 11 bases. The CDR3 is made up of 14 amino acids. J was trimmed by 15 bases and V by 1 base; bases with no gene match: 9. Germline V gene sequence: CDR1 SGHKS, CDR2 YYEKEE (reference sequence). Written as DNA, the CDR3 is TGTGCCAGCAGCTTGACTAGCGGGAGTTCTACGCCGTTCTTC. Encoded protein: CASSLTSGSSTPFF. The full variable domain, rest sourced from reference TRBV5-5 and TRBJ2-1, is DAGVTQSPTHLIKTRGQQVTLRCSPISGHKSVSWYQQVLGQGPQFIFQYYEKEERGRGNFPDRFSARQFPNYSSELNVNALLLGDSALYLCASSLTSGSSTPFFGPGTRLTVL.

The DNA of the CDR3 is TGTGCCAGCGCTCCGGGACAGGGTTTTCTGGACGAGCAGTACTTC. Amino acid sequence: CASAPGQGFLDEQYF. The chain is built from TRBV28 and TRBJ2-7, with 9 bases aligning to TRBD1. Trimming took 8 bases from V and 5 from J; bases not matched to a gene: 13. Germline V lookup: CDR1 MDHEN, CDR2 SYDVKM. This CDR3 is built from 15 residues.

This chain uses TRBV10-1 with TRBJ2-1; perhaps TRBD2 as D (5 bases). The V gene's germline CDR1 is WNHNN and CDR2 SYGVQD (reference sequence). Trimming removed 6 bases from V and 8 bases from J, with 23 bases in between. This CDR3 is built from 16 residues. The CDR3 here is CASSAIASRNRYEQFF. The CDR3 DNA reads TGCGCCAGCAGCGCGATAGCGTCCCGGAACCGCTATGAGCAGTTCTTC.

With regard to this clone: At one end, the junction sequence differs from germline, possibly due to a read error. V is TRBV13 and J is TRBJ2-2; 11 bases map to TRBD1. Germline lookup yields CDR1 PRHDT and CDR2 FYEKMQ (reference sequence). The CDR3 contains 15 residues. The CDR3 nucleotides read TGTGCCAGCAGCTCGGGACAGGGGGGAACCGGGGGGCTGGTTTTT. Translating gives CASSSGQGGTGGLVF.

The chain is built from TRBV18 and TRBJ2-2; TRBD1 matches 11 bases. V lost 1 base to trimming and J lost 1 base; unmatched junction nucleotides: 2. Germline V gene lookup returns CDR1 KGHSH and CDR2 LQKENI. The CDR3 runs to 17 residues. This chain's CDR3 is CASSPRGQGVNTGELFF. In DNA form, the CDR3 reads TGTGCCAGCTCACCACGGGGACAGGGGGTGAACACCGGGGAGCTGTTTTTT.

In this sample, this clone turned up a few times. V and J are TRBV5-1 and TRBJ1-3; a weak D match, TRBD1 (5 bases). CDR3 size: 14 residues. CDR1 is SGHRS and CDR2 is YFSETQ in the germline V gene. V was trimmed by 4 bases and J by 3 bases, leaving 11 bases between them. CDR3 nucleotides: TGCGCCAGCAGCCCCGGAGGGGATGGAAACACCATATATTTT. Its protein is CASSPGGDGNTIYF. Full variable domain (rest looked up from reference TRBV5-1 and TRBJ1-3): KAGVTQTPRYLIKTRGQQVTLSCSPISGHRSVSWYQQTPGQGLQFLFEYFSETQRNKGNFPGRFSGRQFSNSRSEMNVSTLELGDSALYLCASSPGGDGNTIYFGEGSWLTVV.

J is TRBJ2-1 and V is TRBV5-8, with unresolved D. Germline loops: CDR1 SGHTS, CDR2 YDEGEE. Deletions cut 0 bases from V and 4 bases from J, with 8 bases between. CDR3 length equals 14 residues. CDR3 sequence reads: CASSLVQEYNEQFF. The CDR3 coding sequence is TGTGCCAGCAGCTTGGTGCAGGAATACAATGAGCAGTTCTTC.

The chain joins TRBV5-4 to TRBJ2-7, with TRBD2 identical over 9 bases. Germline CDR1 and CDR2: SGHNT and YYREEE (reference sequence). This CDR3 spans 15 amino acids. The V gene end was trimmed by 0 bases and the J gene end by 5 bases; junction bases not matched to a gene: 6. The CDR3 reads CASSLGAGGMNEQYF. CDR3 in DNA: TGTGCCAGCAGCTTGGGAGCGGGAGGCATGAACGAGCAGTACTTC.

This chain connects TRBV28 to TRBJ1-2; 10 bases are a match to TRBD1. J lost 8 bases, V lost 1 base, and 4 bases had no gene match. This CDR3 is 14 amino acids long. The germline CDR1 and CDR2 sequences are MDHEN and SYDVKM. This CDR3 reads CASSLFQDRGGYTF. CDR3 DNA sequence: TGTGCCAGCAGTTTATTTCAGGACAGGGGGGGCTACACCTTC.

This clone appeared a few times. This chain joins TRBV27 and TRBJ1-2; unclear D gene. V was cut by 4 bases and J by 5 bases, with 17 bases left in between. Germline loops: CDR1 MNHEY, CDR2 SMNVEV (reference sequence). The CDR3 is made up of 15 amino acids. The CDR3 here is CASSSAGGSPYGYTF. In DNA, the CDR3 is TGTGCCAGCAGTTCCGCTGGCGGAAGCCCTTATGGCTACACCTTC.

J is TRBJ2-1 and V is TRBV5-1, with D unresolved. V lost 0 bases to trimming and J lost 4 bases, with 11 bases between them. Germline V gene sequence: CDR1 SGHRS, CDR2 YFSETQ. The CDR3 totals 15 residues. The CDR3 region has the DNA TGCGCCAGCAGCTTGGAGGCAGGCCCGTACAATGAGCAGTTCTTC. This codes for CASSLEAGPYNEQFF.

The J gene is TRBJ2-7, the V gene TRBV19, with 10 bases that match TRBD1. CDR3 size: 15 residues. Germline V gene data show CDR1 as LNHDA and CDR2 as SQIVND (reference sequence). The ends lost 3 bases at V and 4 bases at J; junction bases unmatched: 6. The CDR3 reads CASSMETGGTYEQYF. CDR3 in DNA: TGTGCCAGTAGTATGGAGACAGGGGGCACGTACGAGCAGTACTTC.

The chain couples TRBV2 to TRBJ2-1; TRBD1 matches 9 bases. V shed 2 bases and J 6 bases; nucleotides not matched to a gene: 11. CDR3 length: 17 residues. The germline gives CDR1 SNHLY, CDR2 FYNNEI. The DNA of the CDR3 is TGTGCCAGCAGTGAAACCCCAGTAGGACAGGGGACCAATGAGCAGTTCTTC. Translated, it gives CASSETPVGQGTNEQFF.

This rearrangement joins TRBV30 to TRBJ1-6, with a possible D match to TRBD1 (5 bases). CDR1 GTSNPN and CDR2 SVGIG come from the germline V gene (reference sequence). The CDR3 contains 14 residues. Trimming removed 2 bases at V and 7 bases at J, with 12 bases between. The CDR3 DNA is TGTGCCTGGAGTAAGGGGTCAGGCAATTCACCCCTCCACTTT. It codes for CAWSKGSGNSPLHF.

V gene TRBV6-1 combines with J gene TRBJ1-3, with D perhaps TRBD1 (6 bases). Germline CDR1 reads MNHNS; CDR2 reads SASEGT. The CDR3 length is 15 residues. V lost 7 bases, J lost 0 bases, and 13 bases lay in between. CDR3 DNA: TGTGCCAGCACCCGACAGGACCGCTCTGGAAACACCATATATTTT. It is translated as CASTRQDRSGNTIYF.

The V and J genes are TRBV5-5 and TRBJ2-1; TRBD2 matches at 9 bases. This CDR3 spans 15 amino acids. Unmatched junction bases numbered 1, after V lost 1 base and J lost 2 bases. Looked up from germline, CDR1 is SGHKS and CDR2 is YYEKEE (reference sequence). CDR3 coding DNA: TGTGCCAGCAGCTTGATAGCGGGGGCCTACAATGAGCAGTTCTTC. It codes for CASSLIAGAYNEQFF.

The V call is TRBV2, the J call TRBJ2-3, with 7 nucleotides matching TRBD2. CDR1 is SNHLY, CDR2 FYNNEI, per germline. The CDR3 has 15 amino acids. Unmatched junction bases numbered 6, after V lost 4 bases and J lost 2 bases. The CDR3 DNA sequence: TGTGCCAGCAGTGCCACTAGCGTAAACACAGATACGCAGTATTTT. Translating it yields CASSATSVNTDTQYF.